One sample yielded the 21 T cell receptor beta chains listed below, sequenced in a study of CD8+ T cells in alopecia areata. The authors extracted RNA and reverse transcribed it into cDNA as the sequencing template. Here immunoSEQ multiplex PCR was the method, and the copy in TCRdb shows in-frame clones only, minus some. The sample consists of roughly 200,000 clones, 50% to 65% of them appearing once. Treatment reported: oral pan-JAK inhibitor, 5-10 mg twice daily. This specimen was CD8+ T cells sorted from blood, taken at week 24, from a patient treated with tofacitinib. The receptor source for this set is a human donor with alopecia areata.

V is TRBV13 and J is TRBJ1-2; D unclear. The CDR3 is made up of 13 amino acids. Trimming pared 1 base from V and 4 bases from J, leaving 7 bases between. Per the germline V gene, CDR1 is PRHDT and CDR2 is FYEKMQ (reference sequence). CDR3 bases: TGTGCCAGCAGCTTAGAGGGTCGCTATGGCTACACCTTC. Translated, it gives CASSLEGRYGYTF.

As concerns this clone: Other DNA sequences in this specimen translate into the identical CDR3. The chain couples TRBV7-9 to TRBJ1-4, with D hard to call. Germline CDR1 SEHNR, CDR2 FQNEAQ (reference sequence). The V end was cut by 5 bases, the J end by 8 bases, with 6 bases between. This CDR3 is built from 11 residues. The CDR3 DNA follows: TGTGCCAGCAGCCCCGGGGAAAAACTGTTTTTT. Translated, it gives CASSPGEKLFF. The entire variable domain, with the rest obtained from reference TRBV7-9 and TRBJ1-4, is as follows: DTGVSQNPRHKITKRGQNVTFRCDPISEHNRLYWYRQTLGQGPEFLTYFQNEAQLEKSRLLSDRFSAERPKGSFSTLEIQRTEQGDSAMYLCASSPGEKLFFGSGTQLSVL.

This clone was recorded a few times. V usage is TRBV16 and J usage is TRBJ1-2, with 7 bases lining up with TRBD1. With 2 bases clipped from V and 4 bases from J, the junction kept 13 bases outside the gene matches. The germline CDR1 and CDR2 sequences are KGHSY and FQNENV. The CDR3 runs 17 residues. The CDR3, as DNA: TGTGCCAGCAGCCAAGGAGCCCAGACAGGGCCATTCTATGGCTACACCTTC. It codes for CASSQGAQTGPFYGYTF.

This clone turned up a few times. The chain has TRBV7-2 and TRBJ2-5; 11 nucleotides agree with TRBD2. Germline V lookup: CDR1 SGHTA, CDR2 FQGNSA. The CDR3 is 14 amino acids. Germline trimming cut 7 bases from V and 5 bases from J; bases unmatched to any gene: 6. The CDR3: CASNSGGVLETQYF. The CDR3, as DNA: TGTGCCAGCAATAGCGGGGGGGTCCTGGAGACCCAGTACTTC.

This clone showed up just a few times. The rearrangement links TRBV4-3 to TRBJ1-1; unclear D gene. V lost 0 bases and J lost 5, with 13 bases in between. CDR1 and CDR2 from the germline V gene are LGHNA and YSLEER. CDR3 length equals 15 residues. The CDR3 bases are TGCGCCAGCAGCCAAGATGAGGGTGGAGGAACTGAAGCTTTCTTT. Its translation: CASSQDEGGGTEAFF.

In its sample, this clone was seen a few times. This sequence joins TRBV5-6 and TRBJ1-3; D might be TRBD1 (6 bases). Germline CDR1 is SGHDT and CDR2 is YYEEEE. V lost 3 bases and J lost 0, with 16 bases in between. There are 17 residues in the CDR3. The CDR3 protein is CASSSRWRGISGNTIYF. The CDR3 nucleotides read TGTGCCAGCAGCTCTCGATGGAGGGGGATCTCTGGAAACACCATATATTTT.

The chain carries TRBV7-2 and TRBJ2-5; D is unclear. Looked up from germline, CDR1 is SGHTA and CDR2 is FQGNSA. This CDR3 comprises 13 residues. Trimming left V 8 bases short and J 4 bases short, with 14 bases between. The CDR3 here is CASLPLLRETQYF. In DNA, the CDR3 is TGTGCCAGCCTCCCTTTGCTCAGAGAGACCCAGTACTTC.

The rearrangement uses TRBV30 and TRBJ2-7, with 9 bases matching TRBD1. The CDR3 runs 15 residues. After removal of 4 bases from V and 2 bases from J, the junction contained 9 bases not matched to a gene. Germline V gene lookup returns CDR1 GTSNPN and CDR2 SVGIG (reference sequence). The CDR3 here is CAWNPGTGRTYEQYF. The CDR3 DNA is TGTGCCTGGAATCCAGGGACAGGGCGCACCTACGAGCAGTACTTC.

The V gene is TRBV10-3, the J gene TRBJ1-1; TRBD1 agrees at 12 bases. The CDR3 length is 14 residues. Trimming cost V 11 bases and J 5 bases; bases outside gene matches: 9. Germline CDR1 is ENHRY and CDR2 is SYGVKD. The CDR3 protein is CAALGQGARTEAFF. CDR3 nucleotides: TGTGCCGCCCTGGGACAGGGGGCGAGAACTGAAGCTTTCTTT.

There are a few counts of this clone. The chain links TRBV7-2 to TRBJ2-1; D is ambiguous. The germline V gene encodes CDR1 SGHTA and CDR2 FQGNSA. Trimming took off 5 bases at V and 8 bases at J, with 7 bases between the two ends. This CDR3 region has 11 residues. Written as DNA, the CDR3 is TGTGCCAGCAGCCCGAGTTATGAGCAGTTCTTC. Translation: CASSPSYEQFF.

This chain joins TRBV10-3 and TRBJ2-1; 9 nucleotides match TRBD2. V shed 7 bases, J shed 2 bases, and the junction held 6 bases outside the gene matches. Germline loops: CDR1 ENHRY, CDR2 SYGVKD. The CDR3 length is 15 residues. The CDR3 region is CAITPSGDPYNEQFF. The CDR3 nucleotides are TGTGCCATCACTCCTAGCGGGGACCCCTACAATGAGCAGTTCTTC.

V usage is TRBV11-2 and J usage is TRBJ1-2; D gene uncertain. The length of the CDR3 is 14 residues. Germline V gene lookup returns CDR1 SGHAT and CDR2 FQNNGV. The V gene lost 5 bases and the J gene lost 6 bases, with 16 bases spanning the gap. CDR3 sequence (DNA): TGTGCCAGCAGCCCCAGAGGGTCGGACCATGGCTACACCTTC. Translation: CASSPRGSDHGYTF. The entire variable domain, with the rest obtained from reference TRBV11-2 and TRBJ1-2, is as follows: EAGVAQSPRYKIIEKRQSVAFWCNPISGHATLYWYQQILGQGPKLLIQFQNNGVVDDSQLPKDRFSAERLKGVDSTLKIQPAKLEDSAVYLCASSPRGSDHGYTFGSGTRLTVV.

A single count supports this clone. This chain uses TRBV6-5 with TRBJ2-7, with TRBD2 matching 11 bases. This CDR3 comprises 16 residues. Per germline, CDR1 MNHEY and CDR2 SVGAGI. The V segment lost 3 bases and the J segment 4 bases; nucleotides outside the gene matches: 8. The CDR3 coding sequence is TGTGCCAGCAGTTATCTCGGGACTAGCGGACGGTACGAGCAGTACTTC. Protein product: CASSYLGTSGRYEQYF.

There are a few counts of this clone. Other DNA sequences of this sample code for an identical CDR3. The V gene is TRBV4-3, the J gene TRBJ2-1, with no clear D. CDR1 and CDR2 (germline): LGHNA, YSLEER. Trimming pared 0 bases from V and 0 bases from J, leaving 6 bases between. The CDR3 consists of 15 residues. CDR3 protein: CASSQDVSSYNEQFF. CDR3 DNA: TGCGCCAGCAGCCAAGACGTAAGCTCCTACAATGAGCAGTTCTTC.

The chain employs TRBV9 and TRBJ2-6; TRBD1 matches 9 bases. The CDR3 length is 18 residues. V shed 0 bases, J shed 3 bases, and the junction held 7 bases outside the gene matches. Germline assignment: CDR1 SGDLS and CDR2 YYNGEE. The chain's CDR3 is CASSVVGTGLNGANVLTF. The CDR3 coding sequence is TGTGCCAGCAGCGTAGTCGGGACAGGGCTAAATGGGGCCAACGTCCTGACTTTC. Supplemented by reference TRBV9 and TRBJ2-6, the full variable domain reads DSGVTQTPKHLITATGQRVTLRCSPRSGDLSVYWYQQSLDQGLQFLIQYYNGEERAKGNILERFSAQQFPDLHSELNLSSLELGDSALYFCASSVVGTGLNGANVLTFGAGSRLTVL.

This clone was counted a few times. The chain couples TRBV27 to TRBJ2-7, with D hard to call. V lost 8 bases to trimming and J lost 3 bases, with 11 bases between them. The CDR3 totals 12 residues. Germline CDR1 is MNHEY and CDR2 is SMNVEV (reference sequence). CDR3 sequence: CASLSANYEQYF. The CDR3, as DNA: TGTGCCAGCCTCTCCGCTAACTACGAGCAGTACTTC.

This clone came up a few times. The identical CDR3 is also encoded by other nucleotide sequences in the sample. V is TRBV19 and J is TRBJ1-5; 10 bases map to TRBD1. Germline CDR1 is LNHDA and CDR2 is SQIVND (reference sequence). This CDR3 has 15 amino acids. Trimming at V came to 1 base and at J to 6 bases, leaving 3 bases not matched to a gene. CDR3 sequence reads: CASSIVRDRGQPQHF. The CDR3 DNA reads as TGTGCCAGTAGTATAGTTCGGGACAGGGGTCAGCCCCAGCATTTT.

V gene TRBV27 combines with J gene TRBJ2-5; D not resolved. This CDR3 has 13 amino acids. The V end lost 2 bases, the J end lost 0 bases, and 4 bases lay between the germline ends. Germline V gene data show CDR1 as MNHEY and CDR2 as SMNVEV (reference sequence). The CDR3 is CASSLGYQETQYF. The DNA for the CDR3 is TGTGCCAGCAGTTTAGGTTACCAAGAGACCCAGTACTTC.

This chain links TRBV28 with TRBJ2-5; maybe TRBD1 (5 bases). CDR1 and CDR2 from the germline V gene are MDHEN and SYDVKM. The CDR3 consists of 13 residues. V was pared by 3 bases and J by 3 bases, with 8 bases between. This CDR3 reads CASSLTEKETQYF. CDR3 nucleotides: TGTGCCAGCAGTTTGACAGAGAAAGAGACCCAGTACTTC.

The rearrangement joins TRBV21-1 to TRBJ2-7; TRBD2 is taken as the D call from the table, unchecked against the DNA. TRBV21-1 is a recognized pseudogene. CDR3 length equals 14 residues. The CDR3 here is CASSKNTLEDEQYF. CDR3 nucleotide sequence: TGTGCCAGCAGCAAAAATACCTTAGAGGACGAGCAGTACTTC.

This chain connects TRBV9 to TRBJ1-5, with D hard to call. CDR3 length: 13 amino acids. V lost 0 bases, J lost 5 bases, and 6 bases lay in between. Germline V gene sequence: CDR1 SGDLS, CDR2 YYNGEE. The CDR3 coding sequence is TGTGCCAGCAGCGTAGGGTTGGATCAGCCCCAGCATTTT. This sequence encodes CASSVGLDQPQHF.